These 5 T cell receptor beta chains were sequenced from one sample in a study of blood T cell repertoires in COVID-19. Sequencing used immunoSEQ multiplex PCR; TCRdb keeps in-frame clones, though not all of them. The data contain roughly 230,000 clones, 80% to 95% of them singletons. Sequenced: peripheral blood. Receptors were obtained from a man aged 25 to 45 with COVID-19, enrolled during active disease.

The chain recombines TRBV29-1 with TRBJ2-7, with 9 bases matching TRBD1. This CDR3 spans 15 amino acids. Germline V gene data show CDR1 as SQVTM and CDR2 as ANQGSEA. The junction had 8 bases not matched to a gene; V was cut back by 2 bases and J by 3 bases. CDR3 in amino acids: CSVELSGTGNYEQYF. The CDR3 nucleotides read TGCAGCGTTGAACTCTCCGGGACAGGGAACTACGAGCAGTACTTC.

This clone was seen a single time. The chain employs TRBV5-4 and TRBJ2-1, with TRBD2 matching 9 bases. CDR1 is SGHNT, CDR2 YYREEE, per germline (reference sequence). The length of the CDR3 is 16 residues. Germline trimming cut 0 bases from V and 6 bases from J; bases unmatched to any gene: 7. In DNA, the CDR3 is TGTGCCAGCAGCTTGGAGAGCGGGGGGTTTGTCAATGAGCAGTTCTTC. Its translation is CASSLESGGFVNEQFF.

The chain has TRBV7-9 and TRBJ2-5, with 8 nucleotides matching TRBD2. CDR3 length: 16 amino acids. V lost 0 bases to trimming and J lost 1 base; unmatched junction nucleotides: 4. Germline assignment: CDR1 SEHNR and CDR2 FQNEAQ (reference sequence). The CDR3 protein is CASSLAGGGPQETQYF. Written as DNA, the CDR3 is TGTGCCAGCAGCTTAGCCGGCGGGGGGCCCCAAGAGACCCAGTACTTC.

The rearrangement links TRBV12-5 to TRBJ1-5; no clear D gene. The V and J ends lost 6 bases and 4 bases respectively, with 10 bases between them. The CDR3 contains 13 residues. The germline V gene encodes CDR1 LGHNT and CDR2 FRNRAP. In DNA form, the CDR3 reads TGTGCTAGTGGCTCCATTCTAAATCAGCCCCAGCATTTT. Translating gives CASGSILNQPQHF. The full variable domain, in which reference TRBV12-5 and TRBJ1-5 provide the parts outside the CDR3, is DARVTQTPRHKVTEMGQEVTMRCQPILGHNTVFWYRQTMMQGLELLAYFRNRAPLDDSGMPKDRFSAEMPDATLATLKIQPSEPRDSAVYFCASGSILNQPQHFGDGTRLSIL.

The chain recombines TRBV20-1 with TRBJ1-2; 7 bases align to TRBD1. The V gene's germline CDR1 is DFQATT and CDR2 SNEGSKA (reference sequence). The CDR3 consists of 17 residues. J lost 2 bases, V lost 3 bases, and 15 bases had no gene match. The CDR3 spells CSASRAPRTGANYGYTF. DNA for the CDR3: TGCAGTGCTAGTAGGGCCCCACGGACAGGTGCCAACTATGGCTACACCTTC.